This TCR beta chain emerged from a study of cytomegalovirus exposure and HLA in healthy donors (TCRdb year 2017). With regard to the full study: An earlier analysis of some 600 of the donors reported 276 Gb of sequence data and 117 million unique TCR beta sequences obtained from around 190 million T cells. About 300 gigabases of sequencing data and around 85 million unique TCR sequences made up an early release that covered some 640 HLA-typed donors. Of the 350 to 450 genotyped donors, roughly 80% were placed in the genetic ancestry cluster associated with self-reported Caucasian donors. The study aimed to test whether cataloging public T cell receptors could reveal signatures of past pathogen exposure. Using immunosequencing, the study profiled T cell repertoires from around 680 subjects and related those repertoires to cytomegalovirus serostatus. Along with the approximately 670-subject first cohort, a separate validation cohort of around 110 different subjects was used. High-throughput TCR immunosequencing, statistical association of individual TCRs with disease status, and machine learning were combined to predict cytomegalovirus infection status. To study patterns of TCR occurrence, a later analysis re-analyzed previously published TCR beta repertoires from around 660 donors and added high-resolution HLA genotyping. In the later analysis, no new phenotypic data were used to find candidate immune exposures; instead, reliance was placed on TCR beta sequences and their occurrence across donors. An earlier analysis of around 580 of the donors used high-throughput TCR beta sequencing to judge whether each TCR beta V gene segment behaved as functional or pseudogenic. Alongside the repertoire data, information on donor age, sex, ethnicity and CMV serostatus was compiled. A later genetic analysis used genome-wide SNP genotypes for about three fifths of the roughly 700 donors, treating that subset as a discovery cohort. All discovery cohort repertoires had been generated using a single sequencing platform. Both class I and class II loci were covered by HLA typing, at four-digit resolution. Typing coverage differed by locus: A, B, C, DRB1 and DQB1 were typed in about 620-640 donors, DQA1 in 522, DPA1 in 600 to 610, and DPB1 in about 450. A few DR-DQ haplotypes were treated as single units for association and clustering because of strong linkage in the cohort. Across 398 genotyped donors of the cohort, an average of approximately 240,000 unique TCR beta nucleotide sequences per donor were sequenced, and approximately 19% of those sequences were non-productive.

General study outcomes and caveats: A further reported finding was that TCR beta sequences accurately predicted the HLA-A and HLA-B alleles for most subjects in the first cohort. The authors suggested that the approach could potentially be extended to other disease states and immunological phenotypes. A total of 164 TCR beta chains were listed by the study as associated with cytomegalovirus. Strong co-occurrence of HLA alleles, especially DR and DQ, made assigning TCR associations to individual alleles difficult. At a false discovery rate of 0.05, a later analysis linked 16,951 TCR beta sequences to specific HLA alleles. Three of the identified cytomegalovirus-associated TCR beta chains were confirmed in vitro to be specific for cytomegalovirus antigens. Because counts were too low, approximately 18 rarely observed V segments, including chromosome 9 orphons, were excluded from the earlier analysis of 587 of the donors. The classifier was reported to diagnose cytomegalovirus status with high specificity and sensitivity in both the original and validation cohorts. A later genetic analysis reported fewer N-insertions in productive TCRs among donors in an Asian-associated ancestry cluster than the roughly 640-donor mean. In a later analysis, several top co-occurrence clusters were reported to appear linked to parvovirus B19, influenza, CMV and Epstein-Barr virus. According to a later analysis, TCR association rates differed among HLA loci, with DRB1 alleles showing the most associated TCRs and HLA-C alleles showing the fewest. An earlier analysis of 587 of the donors showed that most TCR beta V segments appeared in productive rearrangements either about 87% or about 30% of the time, which broadly matched IMGT annotations. A group of highly shared sequence variants was considered likely to be a technical artifact of the sequencing pipeline. The presence/absence analyses assumed that sequencing depth was roughly uniform across donors, and that assumption may not be true. In this cohort, only TCR beta chains were sequenced, and detectable features were limited by the absence of alpha or paired-chain data. Most TCR sequences were observed very rarely across donors, whereas some public TCRs were present in many individuals. In a later analysis, most CMV-associated TCR beta chains were found to appear HLA-restricted, with HLA associations seemingly driven largely by CMV exposure. A later genetic analysis associated a missense DCLRE1C variant with V-gene and J-gene trimming of TCR beta chains, and an independent cohort replicated the association. HLA typing was unavailable for some donors at each locus, so association tests used only the typed subset. CMV serostatus was the only immune exposure information available for the cohort. Compared with equally common non-associated chains, HLA-associated TCR beta chains in a later analysis were more clonally expanded and had lower generation probabilities. Correlated functional status among segregating V segments might reflect linkage disequilibrium, but an unknown experimental factor could not be ruled out.

The cohort consisted of 666 healthy bone marrow donors. At the time of sampling, all cohort members were nominally healthy, though unrecorded immune exposures were likely present. The donor tested CMV seronegative and was one of the 352 seronegative cohort members. A peripheral blood sample was provided by each donor, and peripheral blood mononuclear cells were used for TCR beta sequencing. The Qiagen DNeasy Blood Extraction Kit was used to extract genomic DNA from the blood cell samples. As concerns this clone: Its target antigen remains unknown. Per-base qualities were not stored, and no clone one base away is much larger.

The receptor library was made with the immunoSEQ multiplex PCR assay. For the multiplex PCR, a mixture combining 60 forward primers for TCR Vbeta segments and 13 reverse primers for TCR Jbeta segments was used. Amplification of the CDR3 region of rearranged TCR beta genes was performed with a multiplex PCR assay on genomic DNA. The amplified TCR beta libraries were sequenced on the Illumina HiSeq System as 87-base-pair reads. From the authors' description of their analysis: Across the 500 to 850 repertoires, a later analysis counted 78 million or so unique TCR beta chains, about 10 million of which were shared by at least two donors. Raw reads were error-corrected and collapsed into unique sequences by a nearest-neighbor algorithm in which closely related sequences were merged to remove PCR and sequencing errors. To assign V, D and J gene segments, CDR3 sequences were aligned to IMGT reference sequences. For a sequence to be retained, a match of at least six nucleotides to both a V gene segment and a J gene segment was required. Rearrangements were called productive when the CDR3 lacked stop codons and stayed in frame with V and J; all others were non-productive. Following IMGT convention, CDR3 was defined as the stretch from the second conserved V-encoded cysteine to the conserved J-encoded phenylalanine. The earlier analysis of about 500 of the donors excluded sequences that lacked an unambiguous match to a single V gene segment. In an earlier analysis of more than 500 of the donors, a V segment was called functional when productive rearrangements were above 56.7%, and segregating when the standard deviation between donors exceeded 5%. A statistical classification framework was built for diagnosing cytomegalovirus status from the catalog of TCR beta chain sequences. V and J gene assignment, in a later analysis, came from comparing TCR nucleotide sequences with IMGT/GENE-DB human TR gene sequences. A later analysis assigned CDR3 sequences and most-parsimonious VDJ recombination scenarios with the TCRdist pipeline. In a later analysis, every TCR beta chain was defined by the combination of its CDR3 amino acid sequence and its V-gene family, and reads without a unique V-gene family were dropped. To address suspected cross-contamination and a sequencing artifact, a later analysis removed 550 to 750 highly shared, low-generation-probability nucleotide sequences. In a later analysis, a clonal expansion index for each public chain was calculated from normalized within-repertoire ranks of inferred template counts. A later analysis computed generation probabilities with a VDJ recombination model fitted to out-of-frame rearrangements, and checked the results against IGoR. In a later analysis, hypergeometric tests were used to score TCR-TCR, TCR-HLA and TCR-CMV co-occurrence, with a repertoire-size bias correction applied to TCR pairs. A later analysis estimated false discovery rates by permuting HLA or CMV assignments 20 times. In a later analysis, co-occurring TCRs were grouped using DBSCAN, with TCRdist sequence similarity added in when clustering inside HLA-allele-positive subsets. Repertoires with fewer than 30,000 or more than 120,000 public chains, plus five repertoires with anomalous nucleotide sharing, were excluded from co-occurrence clustering. Sourced from immuneACCESS, this table was stored by TCRdb with only in-frame sequences that have V and J called. A share of the clones is absent; for the studies checked, an unresolved V gene accounts for under half, and the remainder has no known explanation. V, J and clone size derive from that table, while D and trimming were established from the DNA sequence. This sample gives roughly 200,000 clones in total; roughly 90% of them show up just once. The ten largest clones capture approximately 0.98% of the sample.

Sequenced: PBMCs. This TCR derives from a boy aged 2 to 10 in good health and CMV-seronegative.

CDR3 loop: CASSHSGSYEQYF. In nucleotides, the sequence is TGCGCCAGCAGCCATTCAGGCTCCTACGAGCAGTACTTC. The chain is assembled from TRBV4-1 and TRBJ2-7, with the D gene call left open. A distance of 6 bases separates the germline ends of V and J, which lose 3 bases and 0 bases respectively. The CDR3, from cysteine to phenylalanine, totals 13 residues. Only the CDR3 portion is preserved as DNA: 39 bases, with reading frame beginning at the first base. The germline V gene gives CDR1 as MGHRA and CDR2 as YSYEKL.